This TCR beta chain was recorded in a study of Ad26.COV2.S vaccination and SARS-CoV-2 variants. Findings of the study overall: Spike-specific TCR breadth was greater after Ad26.COV2.S than placebo. Breadth of non-spike TCRs did not differ between vaccinees and placebo recipients. Responses of spike-specific T cells (both CD8+ and CD4+) reportedly showed substantial breadth after vaccination.

As regards this clone: Its antigen is not identified.

Documented treatment: some 20 received Ad26.COV2.S at low or high dose, single or two shots; 5 received placebo; per-sample allocation not given. Sampling was done on day 63 after the first vaccine or placebo injection. A Boston donor was an adult aged 18-55 years. Germline values: CDR1 MNHEY, CDR2 SMNVEV (reference sequence). V gave up 0 bases and J gave up 4 bases, with 18 bases separating them. There are 17 residues in the CDR3. Assay used: immunoSEQ multiplex PCR; TCRdb lists only in-frame clones, some missing. The sample records about 370,000 clones, approximately 91% being singletons. This rearrangement joins TRBV27 to TRBJ1-2; maybe TRBD1 (5 bases). The sequences come from peripheral blood, collected in a trial of Ad26.COV2.S vaccine versus placebo. The source of this sequence is a person aged 18-65 years who received the Ad26.COV2.S COVID-19 vaccine or a placebo. CDR3 nucleotide sequence: TGTGCCAGCAGTTTATCCTCCCGTCCCGGGGGTGGCTATGGCTACACCTTC. Amino acids: CASSLSSRPGGGYGYTF.